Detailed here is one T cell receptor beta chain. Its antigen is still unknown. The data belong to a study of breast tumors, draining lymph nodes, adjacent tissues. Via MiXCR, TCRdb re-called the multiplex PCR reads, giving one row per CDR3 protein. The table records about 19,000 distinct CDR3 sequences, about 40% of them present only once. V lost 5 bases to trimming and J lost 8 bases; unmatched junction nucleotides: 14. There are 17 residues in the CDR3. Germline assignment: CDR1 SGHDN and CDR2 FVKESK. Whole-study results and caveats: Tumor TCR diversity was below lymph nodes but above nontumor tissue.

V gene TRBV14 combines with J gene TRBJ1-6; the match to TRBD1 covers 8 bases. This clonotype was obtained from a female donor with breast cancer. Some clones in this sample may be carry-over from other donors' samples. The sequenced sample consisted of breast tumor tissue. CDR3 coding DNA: TGTGCCAGCAGCTCCTATCCGGGCCAGGGGGCATATTCACCCCTCCACTTT. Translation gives CASSSYPGQGAYSPLHF. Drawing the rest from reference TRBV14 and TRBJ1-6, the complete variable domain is EAGVTQFPSHSVIEKGQTVTLRCDPISGHDNLYWYRRVMGKEIKFLLHFVKESKQDESGMPNNRFLAERTGGTYSTLKVQPAELEDSGVYFCASSSYPGQGAYSPLHFGNGTRLTVT.